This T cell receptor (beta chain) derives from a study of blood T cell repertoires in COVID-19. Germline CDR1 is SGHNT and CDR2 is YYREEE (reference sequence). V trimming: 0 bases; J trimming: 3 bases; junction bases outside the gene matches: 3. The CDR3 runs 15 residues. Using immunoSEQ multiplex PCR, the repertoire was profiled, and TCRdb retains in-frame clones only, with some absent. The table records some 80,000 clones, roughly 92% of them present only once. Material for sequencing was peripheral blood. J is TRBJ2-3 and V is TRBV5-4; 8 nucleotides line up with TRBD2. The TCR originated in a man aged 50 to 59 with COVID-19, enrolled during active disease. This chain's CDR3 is CASSLASGLTDTQYF. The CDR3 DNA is TGTGCCAGCAGCTTGGCTAGCGGGCTGACAGATACGCAGTATTTT.